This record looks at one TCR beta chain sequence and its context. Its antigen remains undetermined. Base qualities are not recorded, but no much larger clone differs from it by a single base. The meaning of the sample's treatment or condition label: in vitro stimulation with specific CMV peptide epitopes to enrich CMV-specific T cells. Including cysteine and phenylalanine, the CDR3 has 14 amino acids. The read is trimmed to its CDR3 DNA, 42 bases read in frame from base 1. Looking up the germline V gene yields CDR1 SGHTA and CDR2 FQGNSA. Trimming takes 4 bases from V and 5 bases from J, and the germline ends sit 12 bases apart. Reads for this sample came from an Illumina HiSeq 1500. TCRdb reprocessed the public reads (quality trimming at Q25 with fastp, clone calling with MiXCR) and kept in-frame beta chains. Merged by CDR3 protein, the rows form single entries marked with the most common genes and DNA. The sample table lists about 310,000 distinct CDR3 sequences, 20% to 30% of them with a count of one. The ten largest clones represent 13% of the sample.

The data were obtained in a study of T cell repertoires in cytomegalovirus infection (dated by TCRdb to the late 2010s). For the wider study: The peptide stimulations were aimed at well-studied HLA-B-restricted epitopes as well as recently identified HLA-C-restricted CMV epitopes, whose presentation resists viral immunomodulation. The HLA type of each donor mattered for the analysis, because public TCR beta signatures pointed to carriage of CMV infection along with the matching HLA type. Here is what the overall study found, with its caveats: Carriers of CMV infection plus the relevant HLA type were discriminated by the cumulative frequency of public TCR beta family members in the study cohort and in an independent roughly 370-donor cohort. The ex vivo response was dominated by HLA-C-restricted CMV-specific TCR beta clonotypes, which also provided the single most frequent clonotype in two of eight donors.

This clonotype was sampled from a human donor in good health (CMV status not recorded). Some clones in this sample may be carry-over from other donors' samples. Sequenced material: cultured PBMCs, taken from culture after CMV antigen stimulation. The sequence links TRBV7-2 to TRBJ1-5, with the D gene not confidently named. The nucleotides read TGTGCCAGCAGCTCCGTATACAGTGATCAGCCCCAGCATTTT. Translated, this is CASSSVYSDQPQHF.